This T cell receptor (beta chain) was sequenced in a study of OX40 agonist ivuxolimab in advanced cancers. Assay: immunoSEQ multiplex PCR; the TCRdb copy retains only in-frame clones and omits some. The repertoire holds tens of thousands of clones, with 87% as singletons. Study results and limitations: Compared with CD4+, CD8+ T cells on average had more expanded clones.

As concerns this clone: What it binds is unknown.

This CDR3 region has 17 residues. Germline V CDR1 and CDR2: SGHRS, YFSETQ. V was pared by 0 bases and J by 0 bases, with 1 base of the junction left unmatched. The sequence was obtained from an adult with an advanced solid tumor such as melanoma, head and neck, liver or kidney cancer. This sequence joins TRBV5-1 and TRBJ1-6; 9 bases match TRBD1. This sample comprised CD4+ or CD8+ T cells sorted from blood, obtained in a trial of the OX40 agonist ivuxolimab. The CDR3 reads CASSLGQGVSYNSPLHF. As DNA, the CDR3 is TGCGCCAGCAGCTTGGGACAGGGGGTCTCCTATAATTCACCCCTCCACTTT.